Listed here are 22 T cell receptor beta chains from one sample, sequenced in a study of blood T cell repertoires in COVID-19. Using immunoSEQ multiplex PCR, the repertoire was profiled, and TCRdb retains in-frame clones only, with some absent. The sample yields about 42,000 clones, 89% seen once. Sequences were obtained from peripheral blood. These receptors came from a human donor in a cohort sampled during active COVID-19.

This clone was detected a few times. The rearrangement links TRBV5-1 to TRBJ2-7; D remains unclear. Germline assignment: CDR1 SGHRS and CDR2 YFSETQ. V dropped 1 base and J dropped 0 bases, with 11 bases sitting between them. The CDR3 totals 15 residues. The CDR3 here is CASSLRAQPSYEQYF. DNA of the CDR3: TGCGCCAGCAGCTTGAGAGCGCAACCCTCCTACGAGCAGTACTTC. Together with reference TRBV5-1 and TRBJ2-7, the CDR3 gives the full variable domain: KAGVTQTPRYLIKTRGQQVTLSCSPISGHRSVSWYQQTPGQGLQFLFEYFSETQRNKGNFPGRFSGRQFSNSRSEMNVSTLELGDSALYLCASSLRAQPSYEQYFGPGTRLTVT.

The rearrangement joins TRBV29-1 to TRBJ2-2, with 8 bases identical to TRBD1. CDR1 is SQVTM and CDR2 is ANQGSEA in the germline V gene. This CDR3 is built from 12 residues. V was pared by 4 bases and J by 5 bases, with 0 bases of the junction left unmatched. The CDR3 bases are TGCAGCGTTGGACAGGGGACCGGGGAGCTGTTTTTT. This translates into CSVGQGTGELFF.

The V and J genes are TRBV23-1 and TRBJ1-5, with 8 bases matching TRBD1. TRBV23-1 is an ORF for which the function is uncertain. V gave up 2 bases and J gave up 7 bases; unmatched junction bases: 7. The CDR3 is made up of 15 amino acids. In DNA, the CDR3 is TGCGCCAGCAGTCAACCAGGGGGCAGGAGACAGCCCCAGCATTTT. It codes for CASSQPGGRRQPQHF.

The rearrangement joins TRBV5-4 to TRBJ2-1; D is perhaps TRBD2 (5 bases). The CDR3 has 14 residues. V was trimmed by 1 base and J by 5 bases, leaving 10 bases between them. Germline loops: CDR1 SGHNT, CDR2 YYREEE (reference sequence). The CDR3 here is CASSLSLANNEQFF. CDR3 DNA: TGTGCCAGCAGCTTGAGCCTAGCAAACAATGAGCAGTTCTTC.

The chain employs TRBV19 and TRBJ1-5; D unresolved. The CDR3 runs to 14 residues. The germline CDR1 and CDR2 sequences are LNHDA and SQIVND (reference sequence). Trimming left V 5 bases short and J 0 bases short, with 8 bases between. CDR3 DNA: TGTGCCAGTAGTCTGACAAATAGCAATCAGCCCCAGCATTTT. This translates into CASSLTNSNQPQHF.

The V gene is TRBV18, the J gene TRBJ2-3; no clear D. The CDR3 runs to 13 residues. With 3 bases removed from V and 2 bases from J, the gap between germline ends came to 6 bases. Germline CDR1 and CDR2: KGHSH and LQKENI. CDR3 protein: CASSPPSTDTQYF. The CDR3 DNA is TGTGCCAGCTCACCCCCCTCCACAGATACGCAGTATTTT.

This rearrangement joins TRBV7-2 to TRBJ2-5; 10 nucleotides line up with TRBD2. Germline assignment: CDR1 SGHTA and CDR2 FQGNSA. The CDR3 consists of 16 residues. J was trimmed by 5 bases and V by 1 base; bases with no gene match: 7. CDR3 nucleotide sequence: TGTGCCAGCAGCTTAGGAGCGGGAGGGGGGGGTGAGACCCAGTACTTC. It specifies CASSLGAGGGGETQYF.

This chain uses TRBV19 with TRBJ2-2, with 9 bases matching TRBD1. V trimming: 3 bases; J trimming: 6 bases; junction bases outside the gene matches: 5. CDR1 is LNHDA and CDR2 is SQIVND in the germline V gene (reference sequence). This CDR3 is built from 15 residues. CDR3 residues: CASSIDRGIPGELFF. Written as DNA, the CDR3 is TGTGCCAGTAGTATCGACAGGGGGATACCCGGGGAGCTGTTTTTT. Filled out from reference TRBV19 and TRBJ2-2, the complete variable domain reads DGGITQSPKYLFRKEGQNVTLSCEQNLNHDAMYWYRQDPGQGLRLIYYSQIVNDFQKGDIAEGYSVSREKKESFPLTVTSAQKNPTAFYLCASSIDRGIPGELFFGEGSRLTVL.

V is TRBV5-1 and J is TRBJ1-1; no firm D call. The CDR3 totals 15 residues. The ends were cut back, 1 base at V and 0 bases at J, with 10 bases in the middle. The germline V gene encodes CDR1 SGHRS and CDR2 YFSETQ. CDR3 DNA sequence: TGCGCCAGCAGCTTGATCATCGGGGTGAACACTGAAGCTTTCTTT. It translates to CASSLIIGVNTEAFF.

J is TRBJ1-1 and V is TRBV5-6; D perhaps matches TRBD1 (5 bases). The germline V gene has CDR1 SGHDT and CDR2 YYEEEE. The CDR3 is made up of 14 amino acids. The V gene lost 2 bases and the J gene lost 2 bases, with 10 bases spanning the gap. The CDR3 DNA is TGTGCCAGCAGCTTCCTGACAGTCAACACTGAAGCTTTCTTT. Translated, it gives CASSFLTVNTEAFF.

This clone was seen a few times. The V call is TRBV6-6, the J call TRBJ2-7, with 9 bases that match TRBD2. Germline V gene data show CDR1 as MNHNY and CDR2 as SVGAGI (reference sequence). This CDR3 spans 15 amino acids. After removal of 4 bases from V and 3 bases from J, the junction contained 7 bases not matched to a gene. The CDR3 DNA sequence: TGTGCCAGCAGTTGGGCTCAGCGGGGGGTCTACGAGCAGTACTTC. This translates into CASSWAQRGVYEQYF.

The CDR3 reads CASSQDPWGVRAFF. CDR3 nucleotide sequence: TGTGCCAGCAGCCAAGATCCTTGGGGGGTGCGAGCTTTCTTT. The chain is built from TRBV14 and TRBJ1-1, with D tentatively TRBD1 (5 bases). In germline, CDR1 is SGHDN, CDR2 FVKESK. CDR3 size: 14 residues. Between the trimmed V and J ends, which lost 0 bases and 10 bases, there was a span of 15 bases.

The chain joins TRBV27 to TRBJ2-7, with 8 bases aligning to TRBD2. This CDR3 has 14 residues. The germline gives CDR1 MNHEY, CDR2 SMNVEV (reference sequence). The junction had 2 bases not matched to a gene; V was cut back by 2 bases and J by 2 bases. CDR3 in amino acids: CASSLRGGPYEQYF. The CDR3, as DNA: TGTGCCAGCAGTTTACGGGGGGGCCCCTACGAGCAGTACTTC.

This chain's CDR3 is CASSHLGLAGNTGELFF. In DNA, the CDR3 is TGCGCCAGCAGCCACCTCGGACTAGCGGGGAACACCGGGGAGCTGTTTTTT. J is TRBJ2-2 and V is TRBV4-3, with TRBD2 matching 11 bases. Trimming at V came to 3 bases and at J to 1 base, leaving 4 bases not matched to a gene. This CDR3 contains 17 residues. Germline V gives CDR1 LGHNA, CDR2 YSLEER.

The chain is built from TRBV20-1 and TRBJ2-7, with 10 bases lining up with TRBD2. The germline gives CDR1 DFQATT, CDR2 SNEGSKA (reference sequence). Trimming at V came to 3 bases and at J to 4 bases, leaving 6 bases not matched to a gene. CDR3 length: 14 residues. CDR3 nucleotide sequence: TGCAGTGCTAGTACTTCTAGCGGGGGATACGAGCAGTACTTC. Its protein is CSASTSSGGYEQYF.

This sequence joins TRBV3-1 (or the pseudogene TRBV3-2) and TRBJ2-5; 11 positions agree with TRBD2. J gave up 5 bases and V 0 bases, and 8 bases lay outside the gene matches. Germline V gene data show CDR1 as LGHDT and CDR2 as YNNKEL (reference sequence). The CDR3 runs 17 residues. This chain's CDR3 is CASSQEMLAGGGETQYF. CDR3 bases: TGTGCCAGCAGCCAAGAAATGCTAGCGGGAGGAGGGGAGACCCAGTACTTC.

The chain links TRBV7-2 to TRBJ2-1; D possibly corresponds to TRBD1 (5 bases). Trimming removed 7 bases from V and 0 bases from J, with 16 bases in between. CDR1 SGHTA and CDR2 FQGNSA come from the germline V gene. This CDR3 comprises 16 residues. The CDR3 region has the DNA TGTGCCAGCACCGTTTGGGGCCTTAGCTCCTACAATGAGCAGTTCTTC. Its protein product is CASTVWGLSSYNEQFF.

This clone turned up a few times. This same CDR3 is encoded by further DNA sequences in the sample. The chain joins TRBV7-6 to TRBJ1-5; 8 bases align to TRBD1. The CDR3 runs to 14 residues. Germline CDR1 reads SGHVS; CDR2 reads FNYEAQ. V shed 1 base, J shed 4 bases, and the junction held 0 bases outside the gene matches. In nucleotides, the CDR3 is TGTGCCAGCAGCTTAGGACAGGGGAATCAGCCCCAGCATTTT. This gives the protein CASSLGQGNQPQHF.

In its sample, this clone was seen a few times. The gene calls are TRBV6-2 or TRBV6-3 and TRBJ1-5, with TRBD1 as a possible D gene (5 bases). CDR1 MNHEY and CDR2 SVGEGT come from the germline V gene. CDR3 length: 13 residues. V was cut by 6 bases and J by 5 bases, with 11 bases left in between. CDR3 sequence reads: CASSQWGDQPQHF. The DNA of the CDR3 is TGTGCCAGCAGCCAATGGGGGGATCAGCCCCAGCATTTT.

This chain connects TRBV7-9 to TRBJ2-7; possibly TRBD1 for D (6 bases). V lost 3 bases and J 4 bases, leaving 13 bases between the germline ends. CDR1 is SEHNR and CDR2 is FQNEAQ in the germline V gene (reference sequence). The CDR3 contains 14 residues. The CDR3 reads CASSFGSQGYEQYF. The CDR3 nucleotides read TGTGCCAGCAGCTTTGGGTCCCAGGGGTACGAGCAGTACTTC.

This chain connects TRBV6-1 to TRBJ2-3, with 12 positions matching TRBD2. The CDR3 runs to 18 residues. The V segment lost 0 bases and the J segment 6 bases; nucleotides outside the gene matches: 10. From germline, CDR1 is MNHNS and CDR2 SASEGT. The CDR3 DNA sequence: TGTGCCAGCAGTGAAGCGAGGGGACTAGCGGGCTTGGGGGATACGCAGTATTTT. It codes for CASSEARGLAGLGDTQYF.

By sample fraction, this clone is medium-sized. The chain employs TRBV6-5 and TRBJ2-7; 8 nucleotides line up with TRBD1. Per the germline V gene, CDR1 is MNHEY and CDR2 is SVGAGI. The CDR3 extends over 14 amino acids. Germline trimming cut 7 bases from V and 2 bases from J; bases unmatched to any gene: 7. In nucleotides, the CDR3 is TGTGCCAGCAACGACAGGGGCGGGCCCTACGAGCAGTACTTC. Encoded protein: CASNDRGGPYEQYF.